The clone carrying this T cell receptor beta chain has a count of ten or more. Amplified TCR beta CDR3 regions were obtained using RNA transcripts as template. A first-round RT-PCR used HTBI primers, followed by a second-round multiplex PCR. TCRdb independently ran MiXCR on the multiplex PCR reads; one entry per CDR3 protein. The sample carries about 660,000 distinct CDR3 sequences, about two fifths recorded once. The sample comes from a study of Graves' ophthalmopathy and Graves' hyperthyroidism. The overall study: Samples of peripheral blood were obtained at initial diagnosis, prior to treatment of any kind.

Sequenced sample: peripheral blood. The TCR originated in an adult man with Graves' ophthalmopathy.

The CDR3 DNA reads as TGTGCCAGCAGCCTAAACCGGGCGGAAAAACTGTTTTTT. Amino acid sequence: CASSLNRAEKLFF. The chain recombines TRBV13 with TRBJ1-4, with no clear D. Germline CDR1 PRHDT, CDR2 FYEKMQ (reference sequence). CDR3 size: 13 residues. Trimming left V 5 bases short and J 8 bases short, with 12 bases between.